Following are 7 T cell receptor beta chains from one sample sequenced in a study of blood T cells in healthy people across ages. Then a second PCR, running roughly 6 to 11 cycles, was carried out with a sample-barcoded 5' primer and a J-beta primer mix. Via MiXCR, TCRdb re-called the 5' RACE reads, giving one row per CDR3 protein. This table holds 650,000 to 1,000,000 distinct CDR3 sequences, 35% to 50% found once. The specimen sequenced was blood. These receptors all come from an elderly man in good health.

The gene calls are TRBV2 and TRBJ2-7, with TRBD2 matching over 12 bases. The DNA end is a closer match to TRBJ2-5, so the J assignment may be wrong. The V gene's germline CDR1 is SNHLY and CDR2 FYNNEI. The CDR3 loop spans 16 amino acids. Written as DNA, the CDR3 is TGTGCCAGCAGTGGAGCTCCCGGACTAGCGGGGGAGACCCAGTACTTC. It translates to CASSGAPGLAGETQYF.

The chain employs TRBV3-1 and TRBJ2-4; D gene ambiguous. The J call is in doubt because the DNA end fits TRBJ2-5 better. The CDR3 is 13 amino acids. Germline CDR1 LGHDT, CDR2 YNNKEL (reference sequence). CDR3: CASSHTADETQYF. CDR3 nucleotide sequence: TGTGCCAGCAGCCACACTGCGGACGAGACCCAGTACTTC.

This clonotype appeared a single time. Being one base from a much bigger clone, this may be a read error. The chain uses TRBV6-2 or TRBV6-3 and TRBJ2-3; no clear D gene. The CDR3 has 12 amino acids. V was cut by 3 bases and J by 3 bases, with 4 bases left in between. Germline lookup yields CDR1 MNHEY and CDR2 SVGEGT. The CDR3, as DNA: TGTGCCAGCAGTTATTGGACAGATACGCAGTATTTT. It translates to CASSYWTDTQYF.

V is TRBV10-3 and J is TRBJ1-2; tentative D call: TRBD1 (6 bases). The CDR3 is 14 residues long. Germline lookup yields CDR1 ENHRY and CDR2 SYGVKD. The V gene lost 6 bases and the J gene lost 0 bases, with 11 bases spanning the gap. CDR3 DNA: TGTGCCATCAGCTCAAGGGGGACTAACTATGGCTACACCTTC. Its protein is CAISSRGTNYGYTF.

The chain recombines TRBV2 with TRBJ2-7, with unresolved D. Germline assignment: CDR1 SNHLY and CDR2 FYNNEI. Trimming shortened V by 4 bases and J by 5 bases, and 15 bases separated the two germline ends. This CDR3 has 14 residues. CDR3 region: CASSGVASTDEQYF. CDR3 nucleotide sequence: TGTGCCAGCAGTGGAGTGGCCAGCACGGACGAGCAGTACTTC.

The V call is TRBV5-1, the J call TRBJ2-7; TRBD2 agrees at 9 bases. J lost 2 bases, V lost 7 bases, and 7 bases had no gene match. The CDR3 runs to 14 residues. CDR1 SGHRS and CDR2 YFSETQ come from the germline V gene. CDR3 bases: TGCGCCAGCGCGCGCGGGACTAGCCCCTACGAGCAGTACTTC. Amino acid sequence: CASARGTSPYEQYF.

This clonotype was found once. With a much larger clone just one base away, this may be a read error. J is TRBJ2-1 and V is TRBV29-1; 10 nucleotides align to TRBD2. Per germline, CDR1 SQVTM and CDR2 ANQGSEA. The CDR3 length is 12 residues. V lost 8 bases, J lost 10 bases, and 8 bases stayed unmatched. DNA of the CDR3: TGCAGCACGAGTCTAGCGGGAGACGAGCAGTTCTTC. This sequence encodes CSTSLAGDEQFF.